Below are 14 T cell receptor beta chains sequenced from a single sample in a study of cytomegalovirus exposure and HLA in healthy donors. The PCR made use of 60 Vbeta and 13 Jbeta primers. Profiling relied on immunoSEQ multiplex PCR, and the TCRdb table lists in-frame clones only, not all of them. The repertoire consists of about 120,000 clones, with over 70% occurring once and the leading ten covering 4% to 5%. The sequenced sample consisted of PBMCs. Receptors originate from a middle-aged woman in good health and CMV-seropositive.

The rearrangement links TRBV7-3 to TRBJ2-3; D might be TRBD2 (6 bases). V gave up 5 bases and J gave up 4 bases, with 10 bases separating them. This CDR3 has 13 amino acids. CDR1 is SGHTA, CDR2 FQGTGA, per germline. The CDR3 bases are TGTGCCAGCAGCCCGACTAGTGCAGATACGCAGTATTTT. Protein product: CASSPTSADTQYF.

The chain carries TRBV13 and TRBJ1-1; D is unresolved. The CDR3 consists of 15 residues. Germline V gene sequence: CDR1 PRHDT, CDR2 FYEKMQ (reference sequence). The V and J ends lost 4 bases and 0 bases respectively, with 12 bases between them. CDR3 DNA sequence: TGTGCCAGCAGCTCCGGGGAATGGCTGAACACTGAAGCTTTCTTT. Translation: CASSSGEWLNTEAFF.

The chain has TRBV5-1 and TRBJ2-1; 10 bases match TRBD1. This CDR3 spans 16 amino acids. Per the germline V gene, CDR1 is SGHRS and CDR2 is YFSETQ. V dropped 3 bases and J dropped 2; count of bases not matched to a gene: 5. The CDR3 sequence is CASSSTGTGAYNEQFF. CDR3 coding DNA: TGCGCCAGCAGCTCGACCGGGACAGGGGCCTACAATGAGCAGTTCTTC.

The chain has TRBV7-3 and TRBJ2-7, with 9 bases fitting TRBD1. The V and J ends lost 5 bases and 0 bases, in that order; junction bases with no gene match: 2. The germline gives CDR1 SGHTA, CDR2 FQGTGA. The CDR3 has 14 amino acids. The CDR3 DNA reads TGTGCCAGCAGCGAGGGACAGGGCTCCTACGAGCAGTACTTC. Translation gives CASSEGQGSYEQYF. The variable domain in full, with the rest retrieved from reference TRBV7-3 and TRBJ2-7, is GAGVSQTPSNKVTEKGKYVELRCDPISGHTALYWYRQSLGQGPEFLIYFQGTGAADDSGLPNDRFFAVRPEGSVSTLKIQRTERGDSAVYLCASSEGQGSYEQYFGPGTRLTVT.

The chain recombines TRBV7-2 with TRBJ2-3; D is possibly TRBD2 (6 bases). V was cut by 3 bases and J by 5 bases, with 12 bases left in between. Germline loops: CDR1 SGHTA, CDR2 FQGNSA. The length of the CDR3 is 14 residues. The CDR3 DNA sequence: TGTGCCAGCAGCTTGGGACTGGGGGGAGATACGCAGTATTTT. As protein: CASSLGLGGDTQYF.

The rearrangement links TRBV30 to TRBJ1-3; no clear D gene. The length of the CDR3 is 14 residues. V was clipped by 3 bases and J by 0 bases, with 9 bases between them. Looked up from germline, CDR1 is GTSNPN and CDR2 is SVGIG (reference sequence). CDR3 nucleotide sequence: TGTGCCTGGAGGGTTCGGGGCTCTGGAAACACCATATATTTT. This codes for CAWRVRGSGNTIYF.

Concerning this clone itself: This sample also contains other DNA sequences that code for the same CDR3. This rearrangement joins TRBV18 to TRBJ2-7; the match to TRBD1 covers 9 bases. The CDR3 totals 14 residues. Germline trimming cut 3 bases from V and 2 bases from J; bases unmatched to any gene: 2. Per the germline V gene, CDR1 is KGHSH and CDR2 is LQKENI. DNA for the CDR3: TGTGCCAGCTCACCCGGGACAGGGCCCTACGAGCAGTACTTC. Translation: CASSPGTGPYEQYF.

In this sample, this clone turned up once. This chain uses TRBV6-5 with TRBJ2-1, with 10 bases that match TRBD1. The CDR3 has 15 amino acids. V gave up 6 bases and J gave up 2 bases; unmatched junction bases: 4. Per the germline V gene, CDR1 is MNHEY and CDR2 is SVGAGI. CDR3 amino acids: CASRGDRGPYNEQFF. In DNA form, the CDR3 reads TGTGCCAGCAGGGGAGACAGGGGGCCCTACAATGAGCAGTTCTTC.

The rearrangement uses TRBV30 and TRBJ2-6; unclear D gene. Germline CDR1 reads GTSNPN; CDR2 reads SVGIG (reference sequence). V lost 4 bases, J lost 1 base, and 14 bases lay in between. This CDR3 has 16 residues. As DNA, the CDR3 is TGTGCCTGGACCCTCGCCAAGACTTCTGGGGCCAACGTCCTGACTTTC. This gives the protein CAWTLAKTSGANVLTF. Full variable domain (rest looked up from reference TRBV30 and TRBJ2-6): SQTIHQWPATLVQPVGSPLSLECTVEGTSNPNLYWYRQAAGRGLQLLFYSVGIGQISSEVPQNLSASRPQDRQFILSSKKLLLSDSGFYLCAWTLAKTSGANVLTFGAGSRLTVL.

J is TRBJ2-3 and V is TRBV30; D call uncertain. CDR3 length equals 14 residues. V was clipped by 2 bases and J by 2 bases, with 11 bases between them. CDR1 GTSNPN and CDR2 SVGIG come from the germline V gene (reference sequence). This chain's CDR3 is CAWSSAIHTDTQYF. The CDR3 DNA reads as TGTGCCTGGAGTTCCGCGATCCACACAGATACGCAGTATTTT.

The CDR3 nucleotides read TGTGCCAGCAGACCCGCGGGGGGGAGCACAGATACGCAGTATTTT. Its translation: CASRPAGGSTDTQYF. V is TRBV6-4 and J is TRBJ2-3; 9 positions match TRBD2. CDR1 and CDR2 from the germline V gene are MRHNA and SNTAGT. The CDR3 is 15 amino acids. V shed 6 bases, J shed 0 bases, and the junction held 4 bases outside the gene matches.

The chain is built from TRBV9 and TRBJ1-1; D remains ambiguous. CDR3 size: 16 residues. CDR1 and CDR2 from the germline V gene are SGDLS and YYNGEE. Deletions cut 2 bases from V and 3 bases from J, with 17 bases between. In DNA form, the CDR3 reads TGTGCCAGCAGCGTTTACGGAGCGACTGCCTACACTGAAGCTTTCTTT. Protein: CASSVYGATAYTEAFF.

The chain recombines TRBV9 with TRBJ2-1; 7 bases are shared with TRBD2. The V gene end was trimmed by 0 bases and the J gene end by 5 bases; junction bases not matched to a gene: 5. CDR3 size: 15 residues. CDR1 SGDLS and CDR2 YYNGEE come from the germline V gene. The CDR3 reads CASSVALADNNEQFF. CDR3 DNA sequence: TGTGCCAGCAGCGTAGCCCTAGCGGATAACAATGAGCAGTTCTTC.

The V call is TRBV11-3, the J call TRBJ2-2, with 12 bases identical to TRBD2. After removal of 6 bases from V and 8 bases from J, the junction contained 4 bases not matched to a gene. The V gene's germline CDR1 is SGHNT and CDR2 YENEEA. The CDR3 sequence is 14 residues long. Written as DNA, the CDR3 is TGTGCCAGCAGGACTAGCGGGAGAGGGGGGGAGCTGTTTTTT. It specifies CASRTSGRGGELFF.